What follows describes a single TCR beta chain. Its matching antigen is unknown. The source of the sample is a study of T cells in tumors after PD-1 blockade. Study-wide results and caveats: Some novel exhausted tumor clones appeared in pre-treatment blood, suggesting peripheral recruitment.

The CDR3 covers 15 residues. V dropped 6 bases and J dropped 3 bases, with 17 bases sitting between them. Germline CDR1 is SGHAT and CDR2 is FQDESV (reference sequence). Genomic DNA template from tumor biopsies or peripheral blood, 616 ng to 6,004 ng input. Profiling relied on immunoSEQ multiplex PCR, and the TCRdb table lists in-frame clones only, not all of them. The table shows some 60,000 clones, with around four fifths occurring only once. Source: PBMCs, taken before anti-PD-1 treatment. This clonotype was obtained from a human donor with basal cell carcinoma. This sequence joins TRBV11-1 and TRBJ1-1, with D perhaps matching TRBD1 (5 bases). The CDR3 DNA reads TGTGCCAGCAGAGAATGGGACGGCCGGGACACTGAAGCTTTCTTT. Protein: CASREWDGRDTEAFF.